Given below is one T cell receptor beta chain in context. The source of the sample is a study of blood T cell repertoires in COVID-19. Whole-study context: Spain, Italy and the United States supplied samples that represented acute and convalescent COVID-19. Sample material is recorded as cDNA or gDNA derived from T cells, B-cell-depleted T cells, or PBMCs.

Among Cohort 3 donors, those recovered had two negative PCRs, clearance, or symptom resolution. Here immunoSEQ multiplex PCR was the method, and the copy in TCRdb shows in-frame clones only, minus some. The sample lists about 260,000 clones; around 86% were seen once. Germline CDR1 and CDR2: MDHEN and SYDVKM. The CDR3 length is 15 residues. V was pared by 6 bases and J by 1 base, with 7 bases of the junction left unmatched. The clonotype comes from a woman in her forties or fifties who had recovered from COVID-19. What was sequenced was PBMCs or T cells enriched from blood (not recorded which). This sequence joins TRBV28 and TRBJ2-5; 8 nucleotides match TRBD2. The CDR3 loop reads CASRTGGRIQETQYF. In nucleotides, the CDR3 is TGTGCCAGCAGAACGGGAGGGCGGATCCAAGAGACCCAGTACTTC.